A single sample is the source of the 8 T cell receptor beta chains below, sequenced in a study of control samples from healthy donors and cancer patients. Profiled with immunoSEQ multiplex PCR; TCRdb holds only in-frame clones, not every one. The data show 120,000 to 150,000 clones, with around 90% seen just once and about 10% held by the top ten. Sequencing was done on a sample of blood. These receptor sequences come from a man aged 30 to 39 in good health.

This chain joins TRBV7-2 and TRBJ1-2, with 8 positions matching TRBD1. This CDR3 has 15 amino acids. Germline V gene lookup returns CDR1 SGHTA and CDR2 FQGNSA. V dropped 7 bases and J dropped 5; count of bases not matched to a gene: 12. CDR3 residues: CASISSGGAGYGYTF. In nucleotides, the CDR3 is TGTGCCAGCATCTCCTCAGGGGGCGCTGGGTATGGCTACACCTTC.

The chain employs TRBV11-2 and TRBJ1-2, with 8 bases identical to TRBD1. This CDR3 comprises 17 residues. CDR1 SGHAT and CDR2 FQNNGV come from the germline V gene. The V segment lost 1 base and the J segment 3 bases; nucleotides outside the gene matches: 10. The CDR3 DNA is TGTGCCAGCAGCTTAGCAGGGGGCCTGCTGGGCTACTATGGCTACACCTTC. Its translation: CASSLAGGLLGYYGYTF. Full variable domain (remainder filled in from reference TRBV11-2 and TRBJ1-2): EAGVAQSPRYKIIEKRQSVAFWCNPISGHATLYWYQQILGQGPKLLIQFQNNGVVDDSQLPKDRFSAERLKGVDSTLKIQPAKLEDSAVYLCASSLAGGLLGYYGYTFGSGTRLTVV.

This chain joins TRBV4-2 and TRBJ1-1; the match to TRBD1 covers 8 bases. The V gene's germline CDR1 is LGHNA and CDR2 YNFKEQ. CDR3 size: 15 residues. J was trimmed by 5 bases and V by 3 bases; bases with no gene match: 8. The CDR3 nucleotides are TGTGCCAGCAGCCACCCGGACAGGGTGGGAACTGAAGCTTTCTTT. It encodes CASSHPDRVGTEAFF.

This clone was seen a handful of times. This chain joins TRBV7-9 and TRBJ2-7, with TRBD1 identical over 7 bases. Trimming removed 5 bases from V and 3 bases from J; junction bases left unmatched: 7. CDR3 length: 14 residues. Germline loops: CDR1 SEHNR, CDR2 FQNEAQ (reference sequence). The CDR3 DNA sequence: TGTGCCAGCAGCCATCGGGACAGAAACTACGAGCAGTACTTC. Its translation is CASSHRDRNYEQYF.

This sequence joins TRBV7-2 and TRBJ1-3, with unresolved D. This CDR3 spans 13 amino acids. Germline-derived CDR1 and CDR2 are SGHTA and FQGNSA. Between the trimmed V and J ends, which lost 4 bases and 0 bases, there was a span of 4 bases. This CDR3 reads CASSSLSGNTIYF. CDR3 in DNA: TGTGCCAGCAGCTCCCTCTCTGGAAACACCATATATTTT.

The chain carries TRBV10-3 and TRBJ1-2; D not certain. The CDR3 totals 13 residues. The ends were cut back, 6 bases at V and 7 bases at J, with 15 bases in the middle. CDR1 and CDR2 from the germline V gene are ENHRY and SYGVKD. CDR3 sequence reads: CAIRRDLEGGYTF. CDR3 DNA: TGTGCCATCAGGAGAGACCTAGAGGGTGGCTACACCTTC.

This clone was found once. The chain joins TRBV15 to TRBJ2-7; D uncertain. Trimming removed 1 base at V and 2 bases at J, with 6 bases between. The CDR3 length is 13 residues. Per the germline V gene, CDR1 is LNHNV and CDR2 is YYDKDF (reference sequence). The CDR3 bases are TGTGCCACCAGCAGAGTAGGACCCTACGAGCAGTACTTC. This sequence encodes CATSRVGPYEQYF.

The CDR3 here is CASSELFQKANQPQHF. The CDR3 nucleotides are TGTGCCAGCAGTGAATTGTTCCAGAAGGCCAATCAGCCCCAGCATTTT. The rearrangement uses TRBV6-1 and TRBJ1-5; D is undetermined. CDR3 length: 16 residues. Trimming left V 2 bases short and J 3 bases short, with 14 bases between. CDR1 and CDR2 from the germline V gene are MNHNS and SASEGT.